This TCR beta chain was sequenced during a study of cytomegalovirus exposure and HLA in healthy donors. The study, taken as a whole, reports: Later analysis suggested most CMV-associated TCR beta chains were HLA-restricted.

Note on this clone: The target antigen is unknown.

V gave up 5 bases and J gave up 10 bases; unmatched junction bases: 6. Germline CDR1 is PRHDT and CDR2 is FYEKMQ (reference sequence). The CDR3 runs to 12 residues. The primer mix had 60 Vbeta and 13 Jbeta primers. Assay used: immunoSEQ multiplex PCR; TCRdb lists only in-frame clones, some missing. The sample carries about 190,000 clones, approximately 70% recorded once. The TCR was taken from a woman aged 25 to 39 in good health and CMV-seropositive. Sequencing input: PBMCs. V usage is TRBV13 and J usage is TRBJ1-2; 8 positions agree with TRBD1. The CDR3 DNA follows: TGTGCCAGCAGCGCACAGGGGGAGGTCTACACCTTC. This codes for CASSAQGEVYTF.